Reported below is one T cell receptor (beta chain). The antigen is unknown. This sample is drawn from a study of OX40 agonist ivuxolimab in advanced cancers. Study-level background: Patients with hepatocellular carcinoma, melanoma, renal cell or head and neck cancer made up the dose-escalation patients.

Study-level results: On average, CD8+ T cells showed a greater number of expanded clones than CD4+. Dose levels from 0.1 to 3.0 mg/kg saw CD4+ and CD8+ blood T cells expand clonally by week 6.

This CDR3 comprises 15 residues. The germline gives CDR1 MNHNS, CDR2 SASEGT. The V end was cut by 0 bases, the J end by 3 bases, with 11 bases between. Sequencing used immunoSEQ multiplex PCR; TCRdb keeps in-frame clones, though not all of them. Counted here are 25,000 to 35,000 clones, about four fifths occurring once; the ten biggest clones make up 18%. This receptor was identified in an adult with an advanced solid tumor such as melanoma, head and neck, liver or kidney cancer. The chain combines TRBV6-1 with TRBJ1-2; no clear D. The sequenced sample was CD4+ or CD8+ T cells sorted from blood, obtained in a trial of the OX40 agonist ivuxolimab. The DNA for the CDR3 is TGTGCCAGCAGTGAAGCTAGTGGCAGTTACTATGGCTACACCTTC. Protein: CASSEASGSYYGYTF.